This TCR beta chain was sequenced during a study of T cells in Graves' hyperthyroidism and ophthalmopathy. Broader study findings: Onset of ophthalmopathy came a median roughly 6.4 months after the model predicted it.

This clonotype was picked up many times. Antigen unknown. Criteria for exclusion of patients were uncontrolled infection, other autoimmune disease, pregnancy or lactation. Diagnosis rested on symptoms, serum thyroxine and TRAb, thyroid ultrasound, and orbital computed tomography. CDR3 size: 15 residues. Germline V gene lookup returns CDR1 MNHNS and CDR2 SASEGT. The V and J ends lost 3 bases and 2 bases, in that order; junction bases with no gene match: 5. Amplification of TCR beta CDR3 regions was performed using RNA transcripts as template. Primed by the HTBI set, a first-round RT-PCR was run on the TCR CDR3. TCRdb recomputed calls from the multiplex PCR reads with MiXCR, one row per CDR3 protein. Of about 420,000 distinct CDR3 sequences in the sample, 15% to 19% were seen once.

This receptor was taken from a woman between 18 and 29 years old with Graves' hyperthyroidism. The chain has TRBV6-1 and TRBJ2-5; 8 nucleotides agree with TRBD1. The sequenced sample consisted of blood. This CDR3 is CASSESQGGQETQYF. The CDR3 DNA reads as TGTGCCAGCAGTGAGTCACAGGGGGGACAAGAGACCCAGTACTTC.